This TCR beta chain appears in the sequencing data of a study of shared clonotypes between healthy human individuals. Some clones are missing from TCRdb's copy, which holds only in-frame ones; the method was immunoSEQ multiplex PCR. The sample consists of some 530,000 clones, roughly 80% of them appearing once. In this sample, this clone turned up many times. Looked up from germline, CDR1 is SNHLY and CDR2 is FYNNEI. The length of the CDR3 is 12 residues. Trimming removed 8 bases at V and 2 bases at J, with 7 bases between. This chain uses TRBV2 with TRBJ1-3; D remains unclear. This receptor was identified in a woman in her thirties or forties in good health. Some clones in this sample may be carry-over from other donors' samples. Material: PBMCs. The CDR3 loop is CASLVTGNTIYF. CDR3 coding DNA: TGTGCCAGCCTTGTTACTGGAAACACCATATATTTT. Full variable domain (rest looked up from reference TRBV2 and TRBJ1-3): EPEVTQTPSHQVTQMGQEVILRCVPISNHLYFYWYRQILGQKVEFLVSFYNNEISEKSEIFDDQFSVERPDGSNFTLKIRSTKLEDSAMYFCASLVTGNTIYFGEGSWLTVV.